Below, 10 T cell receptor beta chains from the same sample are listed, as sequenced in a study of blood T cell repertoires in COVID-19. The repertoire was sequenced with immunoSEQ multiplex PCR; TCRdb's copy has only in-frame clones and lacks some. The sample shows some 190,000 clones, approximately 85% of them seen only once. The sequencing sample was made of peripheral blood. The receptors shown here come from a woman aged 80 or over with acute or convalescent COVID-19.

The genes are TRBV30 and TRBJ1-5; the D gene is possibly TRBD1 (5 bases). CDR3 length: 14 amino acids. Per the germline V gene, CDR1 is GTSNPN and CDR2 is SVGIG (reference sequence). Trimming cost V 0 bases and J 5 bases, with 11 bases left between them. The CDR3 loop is CAWSVPRQYQPQHF. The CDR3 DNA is TGTGCCTGGAGTGTACCCCGACAGTATCAGCCCCAGCATTTT.

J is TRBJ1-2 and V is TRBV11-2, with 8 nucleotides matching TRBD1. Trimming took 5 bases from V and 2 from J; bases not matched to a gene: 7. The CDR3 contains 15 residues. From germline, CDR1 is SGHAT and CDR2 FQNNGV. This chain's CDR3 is CASSTPGTGNYGYTF. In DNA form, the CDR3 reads TGTGCCAGCAGCACGCCCGGGACAGGAAACTATGGCTACACCTTC.

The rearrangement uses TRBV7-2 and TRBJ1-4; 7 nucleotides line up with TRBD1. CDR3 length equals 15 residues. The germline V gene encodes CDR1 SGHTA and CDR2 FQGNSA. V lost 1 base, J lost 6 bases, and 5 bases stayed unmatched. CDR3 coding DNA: TGTGCCAGCAGCTTAGGAGGGGGCAGGGATGAAAAACTGTTTTTT. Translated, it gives CASSLGGGRDEKLFF.

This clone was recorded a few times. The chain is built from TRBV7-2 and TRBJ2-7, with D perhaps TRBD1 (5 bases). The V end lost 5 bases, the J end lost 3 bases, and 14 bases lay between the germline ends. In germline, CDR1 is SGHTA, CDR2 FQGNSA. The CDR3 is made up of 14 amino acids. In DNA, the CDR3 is TGTGCCAGCAGCACATTAGGAACAGGCTACGAGCAGTACTTC. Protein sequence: CASSTLGTGYEQYF. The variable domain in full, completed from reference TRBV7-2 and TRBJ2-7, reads GAGVSQSPSNKVTEKGKDVELRCDPISGHTALYWYRQSLGQGLEFLIYFQGNSAPDKSGLPSDRFSAERTGGSVSTLTIQRTQQEDSAVYLCASSTLGTGYEQYFGPGTRLTVT.

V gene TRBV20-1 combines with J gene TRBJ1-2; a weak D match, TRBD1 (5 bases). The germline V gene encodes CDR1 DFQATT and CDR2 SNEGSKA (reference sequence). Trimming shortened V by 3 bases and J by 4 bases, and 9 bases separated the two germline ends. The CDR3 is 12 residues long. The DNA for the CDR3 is TGCAGTGCTAGTGCGGGGGGCTATGGCTACACCTTC. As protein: CSASAGGYGYTF.

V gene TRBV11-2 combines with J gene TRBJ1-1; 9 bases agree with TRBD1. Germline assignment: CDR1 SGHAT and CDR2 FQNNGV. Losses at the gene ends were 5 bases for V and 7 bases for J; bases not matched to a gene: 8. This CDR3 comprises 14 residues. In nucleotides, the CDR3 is TGTGCCAGCAGCCCCCCGGACAGGGGATATGAAGCTTTCTTT. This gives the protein CASSPPDRGYEAFF.

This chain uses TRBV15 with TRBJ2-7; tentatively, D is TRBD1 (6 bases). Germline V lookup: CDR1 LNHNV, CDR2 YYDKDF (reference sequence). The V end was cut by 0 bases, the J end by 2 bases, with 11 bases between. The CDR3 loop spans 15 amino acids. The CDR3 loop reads CATSRDVRGPYEQYF. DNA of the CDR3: TGTGCCACCAGCAGAGACGTCAGGGGTCCCTACGAGCAGTACTTC.

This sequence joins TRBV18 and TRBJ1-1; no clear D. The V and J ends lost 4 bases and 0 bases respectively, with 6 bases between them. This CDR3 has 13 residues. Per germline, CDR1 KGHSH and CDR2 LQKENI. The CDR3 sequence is CASSLGVNTEAFF. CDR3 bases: TGTGCCAGCTCACTCGGAGTGAACACTGAAGCTTTCTTT.

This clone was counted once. In DNA form, the CDR3 reads TGTGCCAGCAGCATCCAAGGGGGAGGGGTAACTGGAAACACCATATATTTT. It specifies CASSIQGGGVTGNTIYF. The J gene is TRBJ1-3, the V gene TRBV9, with a tentative D call TRBD1 (6 bases). Trimming removed 4 bases at V and 2 bases at J, with 19 bases between. This CDR3 is built from 17 residues. The germline V gene has CDR1 SGDLS and CDR2 YYNGEE.

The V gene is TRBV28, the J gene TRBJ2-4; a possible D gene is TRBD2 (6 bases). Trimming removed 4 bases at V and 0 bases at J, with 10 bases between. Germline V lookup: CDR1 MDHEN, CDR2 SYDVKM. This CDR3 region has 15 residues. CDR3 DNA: TGTGCCAGCAGTTCCACGGGGGTAGCCAAAAACATTCAGTACTTC. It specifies CASSSTGVAKNIQYF. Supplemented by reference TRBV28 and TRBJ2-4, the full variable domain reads DVKVTQSSRYLVKRTGEKVFLECVQDMDHENMFWYRQDPGLGLRLIYFSYDVKMKEKGDIPEGYSVSREKKERFSLILESASTNQTSMYLCASSSTGVAKNIQYFGAGTRLSVL.